This T cell receptor beta chain comes out of a study of CD8 T cells in ankylosing spondylitis. Overall study findings and caveats: According to the report, clones linked to the disease were significantly enriched in matched synovial fluid samples taken from ankylosing spondylitis patients. A TCR beta motif made of about 8 highly homologous variants seemed typical of ankylosing spondylitis blood.

Libraries of TCR beta came from quantitative 5'-RACE with molecular barcodes. Each CDR3 protein gets one entry after TCRdb re-called the 5' RACE reads with MiXCR. In the table there are around 300,000 distinct CDR3 sequences, about a fifth of which are singletons. CDR3 length equals 15 residues. Trimming removed 0 bases from V and 1 base from J, with 8 bases in between. The germline CDR1 and CDR2 sequences are LGHNA and YSLEER. On this clonotype: Its matching antigen is unknown.

The sample comprised blood, either unsorted or a sorted T cell fraction (not recorded which). This TCR was recovered from a female donor with ankylosing spondylitis or in good health (not recorded which). The chain links TRBV4-3 to TRBJ2-3, with no clear D. The CDR3: CASSQEMAGTDTQYF. CDR3 coding DNA: TGCGCCAGCAGCCAAGAGATGGCGGGCACAGATACGCAGTATTTT.